Each of the 31 T cell receptor beta chains below was sequenced from the same sample in a study of blood T cell repertoires in COVID-19. Measured with immunoSEQ multiplex PCR; TCRdb has only the in-frame clones, and not every one. This sample yields about 100,000 clones, of which about 83% are seen a single time; roughly 13% belongs to the top ten. Material for sequencing was peripheral blood. Receptors originate from a human donor in a cohort sampled during active COVID-19.

V gene TRBV14 combines with J gene TRBJ1-5; tentative D call: TRBD1 (5 bases). The CDR3 is 14 amino acids. Germline CDR1 is SGHDN and CDR2 is FVKESK. V shed 7 bases and J shed 7 bases, with 17 bases lying between them. This chain's CDR3 is CASTGPVGGQPQHF. The CDR3 region has the DNA TGTGCCAGCACCGGGCCGGTTGGGGGGCAGCCCCAGCATTTT.

The chain carries TRBV6-5 and TRBJ1-5; D is perhaps TRBD1 (6 bases). Trimming cost V 8 bases and J 3 bases, with 17 bases left between them. In germline, CDR1 is MNHEY, CDR2 SVGAGI. This CDR3 comprises 15 residues. In nucleotides, the CDR3 is TGTGCCAGCCGCCGGGGGGGCGCTGACAATCAGCCCCAGCATTTT. It is translated as CASRRGGADNQPQHF.

The chain combines TRBV3-1 (or the pseudogene TRBV3-2) with TRBJ2-3; D possibly corresponds to TRBD1 (7 bases). This CDR3 has 16 residues. The ends were cut back, 4 bases at V and 2 bases at J, with 16 bases in the middle. Germline CDR1 and CDR2: LGHDT and YNNKEL (reference sequence). CDR3 sequence (DNA): TGTGCCAGCAGCCTAAACGGAGGGACAGCCACAGATACGCAGTATTTT. Protein sequence: CASSLNGGTATDTQYF.

The rearrangement links TRBV5-1 to TRBJ2-3; 7 nucleotides match TRBD2. CDR3 length: 15 residues. Germline assignment: CDR1 SGHRS and CDR2 YFSETQ. J lost 1 base, V lost 4 bases, and 6 bases had no gene match. CDR3 nucleotides: TGCGCCAGCAGCCACGGGGGGTCGGGCACAGATACGCAGTATTTT. Translation gives CASSHGGSGTDTQYF.

The chain joins TRBV5-1 to TRBJ2-7, with TRBD1 identical over 7 bases. Trimming took 3 bases from V and 3 from J; bases not matched to a gene: 3. Germline CDR1 SGHRS, CDR2 YFSETQ. The CDR3 is 13 residues long. The CDR3 region has the DNA TGCGCCAGCAGCTCCGGGACAGACTACGAGCAGTACTTC. The encoded protein is CASSSGTDYEQYF. Complete variable domain (other parts from reference TRBV5-1 and TRBJ2-7): KAGVTQTPRYLIKTRGQQVTLSCSPISGHRSVSWYQQTPGQGLQFLFEYFSETQRNKGNFPGRFSGRQFSNSRSEMNVSTLELGDSALYLCASSSGTDYEQYFGPGTRLTVT.

The V gene is TRBV2, the J gene TRBJ1-1, with D uncertain. Germline CDR1 and CDR2: SNHLY and FYNNEI. The CDR3 is made up of 12 amino acids. V lost 6 bases and J 5 bases, leaving 10 bases between the germline ends. The CDR3 coding sequence is TGTGCCAGCAGCCGGAGTAGTACTGAAGCTTTCTTT. Protein product: CASSRSSTEAFF.

The gene calls are TRBV27 and TRBJ1-5; 8 positions agree with TRBD1. This CDR3 has 15 residues. The ends lost 7 bases at V and 2 bases at J; junction bases unmatched: 7. Looked up from germline, CDR1 is MNHEY and CDR2 is SMNVEV (reference sequence). The CDR3 sequence is CASTPGTGGNQPQHF. Written as DNA, the CDR3 is TGTGCCAGCACCCCTGGGACAGGTGGCAATCAGCCCCAGCATTTT.

This clone was picked up a small number of times. V and J are TRBV19 and TRBJ1-2; the D gene is possibly TRBD1 (6 bases). CDR3 length: 14 residues. With 7 bases removed from V and 3 bases from J, the gap between germline ends came to 15 bases. CDR1 is LNHDA, CDR2 SQIVND, per germline (reference sequence). The CDR3 bases are TGTGCCAGTACTTTTGGGACACCCGACTATGGCTACACCTTC. Protein product: CASTFGTPDYGYTF.

The chain links TRBV7-6 to TRBJ1-5, with 9 bases fitting TRBD1. CDR1 and CDR2 from the germline V gene are SGHVS and FNYEAQ. V was pared by 1 base and J by 4 bases, with 5 bases of the junction left unmatched. The CDR3 runs to 16 residues. The chain's CDR3 is CASSLGGGTGNQPQHF. The CDR3 region has the DNA TGTGCCAGCAGCTTAGGTGGGGGGACAGGGAATCAGCCCCAGCATTTT.

The chain combines TRBV7-2 with TRBJ2-7; tentative D call: TRBD2 (6 bases). The germline V gene encodes CDR1 SGHTA and CDR2 FQGNSA. Deletions cut 3 bases from V and 1 base from J, with 10 bases between. The CDR3 is made up of 14 amino acids. The DNA for the CDR3 is TGTGCCAGCAGCTTGGAGGGGCCATCCTACGAGCAGTACTTC. It codes for CASSLEGPSYEQYF. The variable domain in full, completed from reference TRBV7-2 and TRBJ2-7, reads GAGVSQSPSNKVTEKGKDVELRCDPISGHTALYWYRQSLGQGLEFLIYFQGNSAPDKSGLPSDRFSAERTGGSVSTLTIQRTQQEDSAVYLCASSLEGPSYEQYFGPGTRLTVT.

The V call is TRBV13, the J call TRBJ1-2; 8 nucleotides match TRBD1. V lost 5 bases and J lost 2; bases outside the gene matches: 4. The CDR3 spans 14 residues. Germline CDR1 PRHDT, CDR2 FYEKMQ (reference sequence). In DNA form, the CDR3 reads TGTGCCAGCAGCCCCGGGACAGGAAACTATGGCTACACCTTC. Amino acid sequence: CASSPGTGNYGYTF.

The chain combines TRBV2 with TRBJ1-2; D uncertain. CDR1 is SNHLY, CDR2 FYNNEI, per germline. V shed 8 bases and J shed 7 bases, with 11 bases lying between them. This CDR3 spans 11 amino acids. In DNA, the CDR3 is TGTGCCAGCCTGTCCTTCCGTGGCTACACCTTC. It encodes CASLSFRGYTF.

The chain carries TRBV18 and TRBJ1-5; 10 nucleotides match TRBD1. CDR1 is KGHSH, CDR2 LQKENI, per germline. The CDR3 contains 15 residues. Trimming at V came to 3 bases and at J to 6 bases, leaving 5 bases not matched to a gene. The CDR3 bases are TGTGCCAGCTCACCCGGGACAGGGGTGGGTCAGCCCCAGCATTTT. It translates to CASSPGTGVGQPQHF.

This clone showed up just a few times. This chain connects TRBV6-6 to TRBJ1-6; D is ambiguous. The germline CDR1 and CDR2 sequences are MNHNY and SVGAGI (reference sequence). The V end was cut by 2 bases, the J end by 9 bases, with 11 bases between. The CDR3 consists of 14 residues. In nucleotides, the CDR3 is TGTGCCAGCAGTTACGCGGAAGCCCTTTCACCCCTCCACTTT. This sequence encodes CASSYAEALSPLHF.

The rearrangement links TRBV19 to TRBJ1-1; 10 nucleotides agree with TRBD1. V gave up 5 bases and J gave up 7 bases; unmatched junction bases: 10. Germline assignment: CDR1 LNHDA and CDR2 SQIVND (reference sequence). This CDR3 has 15 amino acids. The CDR3 region is CASSPRGQGTGEAFF. In DNA form, the CDR3 reads TGTGCCAGTAGTCCCAGGGGACAGGGGACCGGTGAAGCTTTCTTT.

The chain combines TRBV3-1 (or the pseudogene TRBV3-2) with TRBJ2-7; D might be TRBD1 (5 bases). From germline, CDR1 is LGHDT and CDR2 YNNKEL (reference sequence). Trimming removed 0 bases from V and 5 bases from J, with 11 bases in between. This CDR3 comprises 14 residues. CDR3 sequence (DNA): TGTGCCAGCAGCCAAGAAACCAGGGTGGACGAGCAGTACTTC. Translation: CASSQETRVDEQYF.

The chain recombines TRBV19 with TRBJ2-5, with 9 bases matching TRBD1. Germline trimming cut 7 bases from V and 4 bases from J; bases unmatched to any gene: 10. Per the germline V gene, CDR1 is LNHDA and CDR2 is SQIVND (reference sequence). The CDR3 consists of 15 residues. CDR3 sequence: CASKELGTGIETQYF. The CDR3 coding sequence is TGTGCCAGTAAGGAGTTAGGGACAGGGATAGAGACCCAGTACTTC.

This sequence joins TRBV19 and TRBJ1-2; no firm D call. Germline CDR1 and CDR2: LNHDA and SQIVND (reference sequence). This CDR3 has 13 residues. The V end lost 3 bases, the J end lost 8 bases, and 13 bases lay between the germline ends. CDR3 bases: TGTGCCAGTAGTATCAACCGCGCCGGGGGCTACACCTTC. Translation gives CASSINRAGGYTF.

The chain combines TRBV7-9 with TRBJ2-2; weak D call: TRBD2 (5 bases). Trimming removed 0 bases from V and 6 bases from J, with 11 bases in between. There are 15 residues in the CDR3. Germline loops: CDR1 SEHNR, CDR2 FQNEAQ (reference sequence). The CDR3 spells CASSLARRAAGELFF. CDR3 bases: TGTGCCAGCAGCTTAGCGCGGCGGGCAGCCGGGGAGCTGTTTTTT.

The J gene is TRBJ1-5, the V gene TRBV18; D gene uncertain. CDR3 length: 14 amino acids. Germline assignment: CDR1 KGHSH and CDR2 LQKENI. Trimming took off 4 bases at V and 6 bases at J, with 13 bases between the two ends. The CDR3 bases are TGTGCCAGCTCACAGGGAGGAGGTCCTCAGCCCCAGCATTTT. This codes for CASSQGGGPQPQHF.

The genes are TRBV19 and TRBJ2-7, with TRBD1 matching over 7 bases. With V trimmed by 4 bases and J by 2 bases, 8 bases remained unmatched. The germline gives CDR1 LNHDA, CDR2 SQIVND (reference sequence). CDR3 length: 15 amino acids. As DNA, the CDR3 is TGTGCCAGTAGTAAACCGGGACAGTCGACCTACGAGCAGTACTTC. Encoded protein: CASSKPGQSTYEQYF.

The V call is TRBV6-7, the J call TRBJ2-7; the D gene is possibly TRBD1 (6 bases). TRBV6-7 is noted as an ORF with a role that remains uncertain. V gave up 5 bases and J gave up 3 bases, with 14 bases separating them. The CDR3 contains 14 residues. The CDR3 region is CASSPWGTNYEQYF. DNA of the CDR3: TGTGCCAGCAGTCCCTGGGGGACAAACTACGAGCAGTACTTC.

The V call is TRBV19, the J call TRBJ2-1, with 7 positions matching TRBD2. This CDR3 spans 13 amino acids. Germline CDR1 reads LNHDA; CDR2 reads SQIVND (reference sequence). Germline trimming cut 3 bases from V and 10 bases from J; bases unmatched to any gene: 6. The CDR3 loop is CASSMTGRWEQFF. In nucleotides, the CDR3 is TGTGCCAGTAGTATGACCGGGAGGTGGGAGCAGTTCTTC.

J is TRBJ1-1 and V is TRBV5-4; 9 nucleotides line up with TRBD1. Trimming cost V 0 bases and J 6 bases; bases outside gene matches: 6. The CDR3 loop spans 15 amino acids. CDR1 and CDR2 from the germline V gene are SGHNT and YYREEE (reference sequence). The CDR3 sequence: CASSLAGTGRAEAFF. CDR3 DNA: TGTGCCAGCAGCTTGGCTGGGACAGGGAGGGCTGAAGCTTTCTTT.

The chain has TRBV10-3 and TRBJ2-7; TRBD2 agrees at 7 bases. The CDR3 is 12 amino acids. From germline, CDR1 is ENHRY and CDR2 SYGVKD. J was trimmed by 0 bases and V by 9 bases; bases with no gene match: 2. In DNA form, the CDR3 reads TGTGCCATAGCGGGGAGCTCCTACGAGCAGTACTTC. Protein product: CAIAGSSYEQYF.

This chain connects TRBV12-5 to TRBJ2-1; 8 bases are shared with TRBD2. V lost 8 bases, J lost 4 bases, and 19 bases stayed unmatched. Germline V lookup: CDR1 LGHNT, CDR2 FRNRAP. The length of the CDR3 is 18 residues. The CDR3 sequence: CASTGLGSAGEVYNEQFF. CDR3 nucleotides: TGTGCTAGTACCGGATTGGGGTCAGCGGGAGAGGTTTACAATGAGCAGTTCTTC.

The rearrangement joins TRBV19 to TRBJ1-5; maybe TRBD1 (6 bases). CDR3 length: 15 amino acids. Trimming removed 6 bases at V and 4 bases at J, with 16 bases between. CDR1 LNHDA and CDR2 SQIVND come from the germline V gene (reference sequence). The CDR3: CASSADGGPNQPQHF. Here the CDR3 DNA reads TGTGCCAGTAGCGCTGACGGGGGGCCAAATCAGCCCCAGCATTTT. The full variable domain, rest sourced from reference TRBV19 and TRBJ1-5, is DGGITQSPKYLFRKEGQNVTLSCEQNLNHDAMYWYRQDPGQGLRLIYYSQIVNDFQKGDIAEGYSVSREKKESFPLTVTSAQKNPTAFYLCASSADGGPNQPQHFGDGTRLSIL.

This rearrangement joins TRBV10-1 to TRBJ2-5, with unresolved D. Germline V gene data show CDR1 as WNHNN and CDR2 as SYGVQD (reference sequence). The germline V and J ends were trimmed by 4 bases and 3 bases, with 9 bases remaining between them. The CDR3 has 13 amino acids. In nucleotides, the CDR3 is TGCGCCAGCAGTGTAAGAGTAGAAGAGACCCAGTACTTC. Translating gives CASSVRVEETQYF.

J is TRBJ1-2 and V is TRBV6-6; 9 bases match TRBD1. Germline V gene sequence: CDR1 MNHNY, CDR2 SVGAGI (reference sequence). V shed 5 bases, J shed 4 bases, and the junction held 5 bases outside the gene matches. This CDR3 has 14 amino acids. CDR3 nucleotides: TGTGCCAGCAGTGCGTCGGACAGGGGCTATGGCTACACCTTC. Translation: CASSASDRGYGYTF.

V usage is TRBV4-1 and J usage is TRBJ1-2, with TRBD1 matching over 9 bases. The CDR3 is 17 amino acids. The trim removed 0 bases at V and 6 bases at J, leaving 11 bases unmatched. Germline assignment: CDR1 MGHRA and CDR2 YSYEKL. As DNA, the CDR3 is TGCGCCAGCAGCCAAGACCCGGCGCGGACAGGGGTAAATGGCTACACCTTC. Its translation: CASSQDPARTGVNGYTF.

The chain joins TRBV6-5 to TRBJ2-2; perhaps TRBD2 as D (7 bases). Germline V lookup: CDR1 MNHEY, CDR2 SVGAGI. Deletions cut 1 base from V and 11 bases from J, with 17 bases between. The CDR3 loop spans 15 amino acids. This CDR3 reads CASSYYWEGGGELFF. The CDR3 DNA reads TGTGCCAGCAGTTACTATTGGGAGGGGGGCGGAGAGCTGTTTTTT.